These 28 T cell receptor beta chains came from one sample sequenced in a study of spatial heterogeneity in lung cancer (dated by TCRdb to the late 2010s). Taken with the paper, the label for time point translates to: sample taken at primary tumor resection. The library was made by 5' RACE. The sequencer listed for this sample is NextSeq 500. The raw public reads went through TCRdb reprocessing: fastp at Q25, MiXCR clone calling, in-frame beta chains kept. Merged by CDR3 protein, the rows form single entries marked with the most common genes and DNA. Across this sample there are tens of thousands of distinct CDR3 sequences, with 6.5% to 9% seen only once. The ten largest clones represent 28% of the sample. The sample consisted of PBMCs, taken at surgery. The receptors shown here come from a male donor with early-stage non-small cell lung cancer.

There are a few counts of this clonotype. The V gene is TRBV7-2, the J gene TRBJ1-5; D is ambiguous. Germline CDR1 SGHTA, CDR2 FQGNSA. V was pared by 1 base and J by 4 bases, with 5 bases between. This CDR3 region has 13 residues. The CDR3 bases are TGTGCCAGCAGCTTAGTCGAGAATCAGCCCCAGCATTTT. Residues: CASSLVENQPQHF. The whole variable domain, remainder taken from reference TRBV7-2 and TRBJ1-5, is GAGVSQSPSNKVTEKGKDVELRCDPISGHTALYWYRQSLGQGLEFLIYFQGNSAPDKSGLPSDRFSAERTGGSVSTLTIQRTQQEDSAVYLCASSLVENQPQHFGDGTRLSIL.

The rearrangement links TRBV6-5 to TRBJ2-1; 8 bases are a match to TRBD2. The CDR3 is 15 residues long. Trimming at V came to 2 bases and at J to 5 bases, leaving 5 bases not matched to a gene. Germline V CDR1 and CDR2: MNHEY, SVGAGI. CDR3 bases: TGTGCCAGCAGTTACGGCCTAGCGGGTCACAATGAGCAGTTCTTC. It encodes CASSYGLAGHNEQFF.

With respect to this clonotype: This may stem from a read error, because a much larger clone lies one nucleotide away. This CDR3 reads CASSVSGSFSGNTMYF. The CDR3 nucleotides read TGTGCCAGCAGCGTAAGCGGCAGCTTCTCTGGAAACACCATGTATTTT. This chain uses TRBV9 with TRBJ1-3; no firm D call. Looked up from germline, CDR1 is SGDLS and CDR2 is YYNGEE. The CDR3 length is 16 residues.

This clonotype was observed a few times. This chain uses TRBV6-5 with TRBJ1-2; TRBD1 aligns across 7 bases. J was trimmed by 3 bases and V by 8 bases; bases with no gene match: 18. In germline, CDR1 is MNHEY, CDR2 SVGAGI. This CDR3 comprises 17 residues. DNA of the CDR3: TGTGCCAGCTCCCTGACCGGGGGACAGCCTTTATACTATGGCTACACCTTC. This gives the protein CASSLTGGQPLYYGYTF.

This clonotype occurred a few times. The chain carries TRBV6-2 or TRBV6-3 and TRBJ1-1; D might be TRBD1 (6 bases). This CDR3 is built from 17 residues. The V end lost 3 bases, the J end lost 0 bases, and 17 bases lay between the germline ends. Looked up from germline, CDR1 is MNHEY and CDR2 is SVGEGT. CDR3 coding DNA: TGTGCCAGCAGTTATCGAGTGGGGGCTTATATGAACACTGAAGCTTTCTTT. It codes for CASSYRVGAYMNTEAFF.

This clonotype was observed at least ten times. The chain recombines TRBV7-9 with TRBJ1-2; D unresolved. The germline V and J ends were trimmed by 2 bases and 6 bases, with 10 bases remaining between them. Germline V gene data show CDR1 as SEHNR and CDR2 as FQNEAQ (reference sequence). This CDR3 region has 13 residues. CDR3 protein: CASSLLVGDGYTF. In DNA form, the CDR3 reads TGTGCCAGCAGCTTATTAGTTGGGGATGGCTACACCTTC.

At least ten counts were recorded for this clonotype. The chain combines TRBV6-2 or TRBV6-3 with TRBJ1-2; unclear D gene. The germline V and J ends were trimmed by 7 bases and 5 bases, with 17 bases remaining between them. Germline V gives CDR1 MNHEY, CDR2 SVGEGT. The CDR3 contains 14 residues. CDR3 in amino acids: CASIERMSLYGYTF. CDR3 nucleotides: TGTGCCAGCATCGAGAGGATGTCTCTATATGGCTACACCTTC.

The sample holds many counts of this clonotype. The chain has TRBV6-2 or TRBV6-3 and TRBJ1-5; D remains ambiguous. Germline loops: CDR1 MNHEY, CDR2 SVGEGT. The ends were cut back, 2 bases at V and 6 bases at J, with 5 bases in the middle. This CDR3 has 12 residues. CDR3 residues: CASSYPPQPQHF. The CDR3 region has the DNA TGTGCCAGCAGTTACCCCCCTCAGCCCCAGCATTTT.

There are many counts of this clonotype. The genes are TRBV7-6 and TRBJ2-4, with TRBD1 identical over 7 bases. This CDR3 contains 15 residues. The J segment lost 4 bases and the V segment lost 2 bases, leaving 5 bases of the junction unmatched. From germline, CDR1 is SGHVS and CDR2 FNYEAQ. The CDR3 spells CASSLNGRGKNIQYF. The CDR3, as DNA: TGTGCCAGCAGCTTAAACGGCAGGGGGAAAAACATTCAGTACTTC.

This clonotype has a count of ten or more. J is TRBJ1-2 and V is TRBV7-9; D not resolved. V was trimmed by 8 bases and J by 3 bases, leaving 13 bases between them. Germline V gene data show CDR1 as SEHNR and CDR2 as FQNEAQ (reference sequence). CDR3 length: 13 residues. The DNA of the CDR3 is TGTGCCAGCTCTGCGACTCCTTACTATGGCTACACCTTC. It specifies CASSATPYYGYTF.

This clonotype was seen only a few times. This chain joins TRBV7-2 and TRBJ1-1, with D perhaps matching TRBD1 (6 bases). The CDR3 is made up of 16 amino acids. Trimming removed 1 base at V and 4 bases at J, with 16 bases between. Per germline, CDR1 SGHTA and CDR2 FQGNSA. This CDR3 is CASSLGQSEGGTEAFF. The CDR3 DNA reads as TGTGCCAGCAGCTTAGGTCAGTCGGAGGGGGGCACTGAAGCTTTCTTT.

Many counts were recorded for this clonotype. This chain uses TRBV4-2 with TRBJ2-7, with TRBD2 as a possible D gene (6 bases). The CDR3 length is 13 residues. Germline CDR1 LGHNA, CDR2 YNFKEQ. The V end lost 5 bases, the J end lost 8 bases, and 16 bases lay between the germline ends. The CDR3 region has the DNA TGTGCCAGCAGCTCATACCGGGGGAACCAGCAGTACTTC. As protein: CASSSYRGNQQYF.

The rearrangement uses TRBV20-1 and TRBJ2-1, with 10 nucleotides matching TRBD2. This CDR3 contains 13 residues. Germline values: CDR1 DFQATT, CDR2 SNEGSKA (reference sequence). Trimming took 6 bases from V and 7 from J; bases not matched to a gene: 6. CDR3 in amino acids: CSAASGSRNEQFF. The CDR3 DNA reads as TGCAGTGCAGCTAGCGGGAGTAGGAATGAGCAGTTCTTC.

This clonotype was detected many times. The rearrangement uses TRBV3-1 and TRBJ1-1, with D possibly being TRBD1 (6 bases). This CDR3 spans 14 amino acids. V was cut by 6 bases and J by 4 bases, with 15 bases left in between. Per the germline V gene, CDR1 is LGHDT and CDR2 is YNNKEL (reference sequence). CDR3 sequence: CASRRTDGGTEAFF. The CDR3 DNA follows: TGTGCCAGCAGGAGGACAGACGGGGGCACTGAAGCTTTCTTT.

The chain combines TRBV2 with TRBJ1-5; 8 nucleotides match TRBD1. The CDR3 runs to 15 residues. The germline V gene encodes CDR1 SNHLY and CDR2 FYNNEI. Unmatched junction bases numbered 12, after V lost 7 bases and J lost 7 bases. The CDR3 DNA reads TGTGCCAGCACCAGAGAGAGACAGGGGTGGCAGCCCCAGCATTTT. Encoded protein: CASTRERQGWQPQHF. The full variable domain, completed using reference TRBV2 and TRBJ1-5, is EPEVTQTPSHQVTQMGQEVILRCVPISNHLYFYWYRQILGQKVEFLVSFYNNEISEKSEIFDDQFSVERPDGSNFTLKIRSTKLEDSAMYFCASTRERQGWQPQHFGDGTRLSIL.

This clonotype came up many times. The rearrangement links TRBV18 to TRBJ2-5; D ambiguous. From germline, CDR1 is KGHSH and CDR2 LQKENI. The CDR3 length is 12 residues. Trimming took 3 bases from V and 0 from J, leaving 2 bases between them. The CDR3 nucleotides read TGTGCCAGCTCACCTAACCAAGAGACCCAGTACTTC. Translated: CASSPNQETQYF.

The chain carries TRBV19 and TRBJ1-6; TRBD1 aligns across 8 bases. After removal of 4 bases from V and 9 bases from J, the junction contained 23 bases not matched to a gene. Germline lookup yields CDR1 LNHDA and CDR2 SQIVND (reference sequence). The CDR3 runs to 20 residues. The CDR3 DNA follows: TGTGCCAGTAGTAATCCTTCCCCAGGGGGCCCAGCTGCCAGGCGTTCACCCCTCCACTTT. It translates to CASSNPSPGGPAARRSPLHF.

This clonotype was found many times. The chain joins TRBV29-1 to TRBJ2-1, with D uncertain. The V end lost 8 bases, the J end lost 1 base, and 21 bases lay between the germline ends. Germline CDR1 and CDR2: SQVTM and ANQGSEA. This CDR3 spans 16 amino acids. The CDR3 loop reads CSSVGSVNLSYNEQFF. Here the CDR3 DNA reads TGCAGCTCGGTAGGATCCGTAAATTTATCCTACAATGAGCAGTTCTTC.

This clonotype was recorded at least ten times. The V and J genes are TRBV7-9 and TRBJ2-3; 11 bases are shared with TRBD2. The CDR3 consists of 17 residues. V was clipped by 1 base and J by 0 bases; unmatched bases: 3. Germline lookup yields CDR1 SEHNR and CDR2 FQNEAQ (reference sequence). The CDR3 DNA reads as TGTGCCAGCAGCTTAGGGCTAGCGGGAGGAAGCACAGATACGCAGTATTTT. Encoded protein: CASSLGLAGGSTDTQYF.

Comments on this clonotype: A single base separates this from a much larger clone, so it may be a read error. The V and J genes are TRBV6-6 and TRBJ2-4, with no clear D. Germline lookup yields CDR1 MNHNY and CDR2 SVGAGI (reference sequence). The CDR3 spans 15 residues. Trimming took 5 bases from V and 0 from J, leaving 11 bases between them. Here the CDR3 reads CASSPQEIAKNIQYF. For the CDR3, the DNA is TGTGCCAGCAGTCCCCAGGAGATAGCCAAAAACATTCAGTACTTC.

Comments on this clonotype: A much larger clone lies one base from this, so it may be a read error. The chain carries TRBV9 and TRBJ2-4, with unresolved D. V was clipped by 4 bases and J by 3 bases, with 14 bases between them. CDR1 is SGDLS and CDR2 is YYNGEE in the germline V gene. The CDR3 loop spans 15 amino acids. The CDR3 DNA sequence: TGTGCCAGCAGCATAGACGGGTACGGCAAAAACATTCAGTACTTC. The encoded protein is CASSIDGYGKNIQYF.

This clonotype was counted between two and nine times. The chain joins TRBV20-1 to TRBJ1-2; 9 nucleotides line up with TRBD1. After removal of 3 bases from V and 3 bases from J, the junction contained 20 bases not matched to a gene. The CDR3 covers 19 residues. Per germline, CDR1 DFQATT and CDR2 SNEGSKA (reference sequence). The CDR3: CSARTPRTGAMVVDYGYTF. The CDR3 nucleotides are TGCAGTGCTAGGACACCCAGGACAGGGGCAATGGTAGTTGACTATGGCTACACCTTC.

This clonotype was seen ten or more times. The V call is TRBV20-1, the J call TRBJ2-7; TRBD1 aligns across 7 bases. CDR3 length: 14 amino acids. Germline V lookup: CDR1 DFQATT, CDR2 SNEGSKA (reference sequence). V was clipped by 7 bases and J by 1 base; unmatched bases: 10. The CDR3 sequence: CSGTRTGTSYEQYF. CDR3 DNA: TGCAGTGGTACCCGGACAGGAACATCCTACGAGCAGTACTTC.

This clonotype was observed a few times. The chain recombines TRBV20-1 with TRBJ2-1, with TRBD2 matching over 7 bases. Germline V lookup: CDR1 DFQATT, CDR2 SNEGSKA (reference sequence). Trimming removed 7 bases from V and 2 bases from J; junction bases left unmatched: 11. This CDR3 has 15 residues. DNA for the CDR3: TGCAGTGGGGGTGGCGGGAGAGGGACCTACAATGAGCAGTTCTTC. It yields the protein CSGGGGRGTYNEQFF.

This clonotype came up a few times. Written as DNA, the CDR3 is TGTGCCTGGAGTGGCTTACTAGCGGGAGTCAACGAGCAGTTCTTC. The encoded protein is CAWSGLLAGVNEQFF. The J gene is TRBJ2-1, the V gene TRBV30, with 11 positions matching TRBD2. J lost 10 bases, V lost 1 base, and 9 bases had no gene match. Looked up from germline, CDR1 is GTSNPN and CDR2 is SVGIG (reference sequence). The CDR3 extends over 15 amino acids.

This clonotype came up a few times. The CDR3 protein is CASSLFGMNTEAFF. CDR3 DNA: TGTGCCAGCAGCTTATTTGGGATGAACACTGAAGCTTTCTTT. The rearrangement joins TRBV7-2 to TRBJ1-1; no clear D gene. There are 14 residues in the CDR3. V was pared by 2 bases and J by 0 bases, with 7 bases between. Looked up from germline, CDR1 is SGHTA and CDR2 is FQGNSA.

This clonotype has a handful of counts. The chain couples TRBV7-2 to TRBJ2-5, with D perhaps matching TRBD1 or TRBD2 (5 bases each). The length of the CDR3 is 14 residues. Per germline, CDR1 SGHTA and CDR2 FQGNSA. V lost 2 bases and J lost 4, with 11 bases in between. Here the CDR3 reads CASSLSRAGETQYF. The CDR3 nucleotides are TGTGCCAGCAGCTTATCCAGGGCGGGAGAGACCCAGTACTTC. Complete variable domain (other parts from reference TRBV7-2 and TRBJ2-5): GAGVSQSPSNKVTEKGKDVELRCDPISGHTALYWYRQSLGQGLEFLIYFQGNSAPDKSGLPSDRFSAERTGGSVSTLTIQRTQQEDSAVYLCASSLSRAGETQYFGPGTRLLVL.

The chain recombines TRBV7-2 with TRBJ1-1, with a possible D match to TRBD1 (5 bases). V was pared by 3 bases and J by 4 bases, with 12 bases between. Germline V CDR1 and CDR2: SGHTA, FQGNSA. The CDR3 spans 14 residues. The CDR3 loop reads CASSFRQQSTEAFF. The DNA of the CDR3 is TGTGCCAGCAGCTTTCGACAGCAGAGCACTGAAGCTTTCTTT. The full variable domain, with the rest looked up from reference TRBV7-2 and TRBJ1-1, is GAGVSQSPSNKVTEKGKDVELRCDPISGHTALYWYRQSLGQGLEFLIYFQGNSAPDKSGLPSDRFSAERTGGSVSTLTIQRTQQEDSAVYLCASSFRQQSTEAFFGQGTRLTVV.